What follows describes a single T cell receptor (beta chain). The CDR3 has 12 amino acids. Trimming left V 3 bases short and J 7 bases short, with 12 bases between. CDR1 GTSNPN and CDR2 SVGIG come from the germline V gene (reference sequence). Reverse transcription of 0.5 to 1 ug RNA was performed with random hexamers. Amplification of TCR beta CDR3 across 54 Vbeta and 13 Jbeta was performed with immunoSEQ multiplex PCR. From the immunoSEQ multiplex PCR reads, TCRdb called clonotypes with MiXCR, one entry per CDR3 protein. The data contain approximately 210,000 distinct CDR3 sequences, 95% of them singletons. This record belongs to a study of CD8 T cells in Susac syndrome. The authors carried out high-throughput sequencing of TCR beta. They applied it to CD8+ and CD4+ T cells obtained from blood.

The chain recombines TRBV30 with TRBJ1-2; D might be TRBD1 (5 bases). This clonotype was obtained from a human donor with multiple sclerosis. Sequenced input: CD4+ T cells from PBMCs. The CDR3, as DNA: TGTGCCTGGAGGGGTCAGGGAAGTGGCTACACCTTC. Translation: CAWRGQGSGYTF.